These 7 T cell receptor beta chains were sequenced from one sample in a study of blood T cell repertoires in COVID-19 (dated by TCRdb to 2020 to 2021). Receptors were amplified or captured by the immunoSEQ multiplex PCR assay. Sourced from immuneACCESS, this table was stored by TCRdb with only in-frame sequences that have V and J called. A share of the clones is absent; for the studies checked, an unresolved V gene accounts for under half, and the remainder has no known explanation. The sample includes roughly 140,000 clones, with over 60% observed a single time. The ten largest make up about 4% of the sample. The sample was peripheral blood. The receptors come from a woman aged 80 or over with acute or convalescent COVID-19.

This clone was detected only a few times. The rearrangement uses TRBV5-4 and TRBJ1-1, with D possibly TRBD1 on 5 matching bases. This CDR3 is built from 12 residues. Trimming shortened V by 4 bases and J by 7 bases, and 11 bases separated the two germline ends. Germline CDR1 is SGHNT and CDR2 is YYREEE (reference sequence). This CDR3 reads CASSTGGIEAFF. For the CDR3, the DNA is TGTGCCAGCAGCACCGGGGGGATTGAAGCTTTCTTT.

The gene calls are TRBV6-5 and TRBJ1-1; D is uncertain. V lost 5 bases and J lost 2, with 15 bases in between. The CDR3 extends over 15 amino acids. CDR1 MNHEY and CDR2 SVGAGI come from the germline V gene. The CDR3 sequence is CASSPTIRDNTEAFF. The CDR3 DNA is TGTGCCAGCAGTCCGACCATCCGGGATAACACTGAAGCTTTCTTT.

CDR3 amino acids: CASSPAGLGSGNTIYF. The CDR3 DNA sequence: TGTGCCAGCTCACCGGCGGGATTGGGATCTGGAAACACCATATATTTT. The chain links TRBV18 to TRBJ1-3; D remains unclear. Germline assignment: CDR1 KGHSH and CDR2 LQKENI. V was cut by 3 bases and J by 1 base, with 13 bases left in between. The CDR3 consists of 16 residues.

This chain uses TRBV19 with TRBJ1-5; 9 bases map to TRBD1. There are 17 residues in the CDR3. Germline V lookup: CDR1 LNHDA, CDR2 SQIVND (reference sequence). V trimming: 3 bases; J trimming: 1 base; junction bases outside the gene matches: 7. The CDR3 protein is CASSIEGQGGSNQPQHF. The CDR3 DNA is TGTGCCAGTAGTATTGAGGGACAGGGTGGGAGCAATCAGCCCCAGCATTTT.

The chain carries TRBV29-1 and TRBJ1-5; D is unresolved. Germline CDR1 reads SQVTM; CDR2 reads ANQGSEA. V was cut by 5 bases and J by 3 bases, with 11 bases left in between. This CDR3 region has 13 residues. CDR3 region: CSVKAAPNQPQHF. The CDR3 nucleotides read TGCAGCGTTAAAGCTGCGCCCAATCAGCCCCAGCATTTT.

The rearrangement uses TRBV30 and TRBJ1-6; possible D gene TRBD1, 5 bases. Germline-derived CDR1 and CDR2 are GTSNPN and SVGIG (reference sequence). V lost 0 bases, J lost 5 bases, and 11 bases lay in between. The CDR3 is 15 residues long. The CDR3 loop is CAWSVKGQNNSPLHF. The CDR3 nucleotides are TGTGCCTGGAGTGTGAAGGGGCAGAATAATTCACCCCTCCACTTT. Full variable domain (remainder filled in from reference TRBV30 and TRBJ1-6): SQTIHQWPATLVQPVGSPLSLECTVEGTSNPNLYWYRQAAGRGLQLLFYSVGIGQISSEVPQNLSASRPQDRQFILSSKKLLLSDSGFYLCAWSVKGQNNSPLHFGNGTRLTVT.

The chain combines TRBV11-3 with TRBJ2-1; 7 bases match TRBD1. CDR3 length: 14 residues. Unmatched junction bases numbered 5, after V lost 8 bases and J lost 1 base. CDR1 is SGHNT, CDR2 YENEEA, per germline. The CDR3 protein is CASQGGGSYNEQFF. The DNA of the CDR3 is TGTGCCAGCCAAGGGGGCGGTTCCTACAATGAGCAGTTCTTC.